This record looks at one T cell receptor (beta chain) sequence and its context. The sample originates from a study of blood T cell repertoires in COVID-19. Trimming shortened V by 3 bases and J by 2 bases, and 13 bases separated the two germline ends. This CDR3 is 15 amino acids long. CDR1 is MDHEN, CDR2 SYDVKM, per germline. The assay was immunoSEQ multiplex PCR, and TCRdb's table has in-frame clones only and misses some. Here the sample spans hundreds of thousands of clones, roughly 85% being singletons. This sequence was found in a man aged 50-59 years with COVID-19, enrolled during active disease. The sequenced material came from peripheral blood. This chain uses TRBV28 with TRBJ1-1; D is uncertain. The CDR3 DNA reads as TGTGCCAGCAGTTTTTTCCGGGGTCTTAACACTGAAGCTTTCTTT. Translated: CASSFFRGLNTEAFF.